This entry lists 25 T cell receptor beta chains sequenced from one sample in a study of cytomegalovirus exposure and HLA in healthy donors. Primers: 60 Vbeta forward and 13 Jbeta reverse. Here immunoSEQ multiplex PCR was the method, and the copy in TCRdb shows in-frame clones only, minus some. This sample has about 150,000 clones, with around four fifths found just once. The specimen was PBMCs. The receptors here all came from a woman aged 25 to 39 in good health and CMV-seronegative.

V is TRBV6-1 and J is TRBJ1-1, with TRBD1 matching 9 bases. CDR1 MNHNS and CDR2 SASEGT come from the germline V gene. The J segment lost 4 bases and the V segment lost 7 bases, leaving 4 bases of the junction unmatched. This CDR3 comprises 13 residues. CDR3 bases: TGTGCCAGCATTTCGACAGGGGGCACTGAAGCTTTCTTT. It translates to CASISTGGTEAFF.

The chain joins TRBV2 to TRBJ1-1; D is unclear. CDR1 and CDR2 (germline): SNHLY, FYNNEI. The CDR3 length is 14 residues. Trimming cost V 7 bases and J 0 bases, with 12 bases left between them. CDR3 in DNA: TGTGCCAGCAACCGGGAGGGTCTGAACACTGAAGCTTTCTTT. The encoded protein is CASNREGLNTEAFF.

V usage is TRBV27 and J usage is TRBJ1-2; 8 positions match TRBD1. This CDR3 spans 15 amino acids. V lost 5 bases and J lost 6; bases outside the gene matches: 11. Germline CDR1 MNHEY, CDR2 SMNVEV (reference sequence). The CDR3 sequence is CASSPGTGYTNGYTF. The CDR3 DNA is TGTGCCAGCAGTCCAGGGACAGGCTACACCAATGGCTACACCTTC.

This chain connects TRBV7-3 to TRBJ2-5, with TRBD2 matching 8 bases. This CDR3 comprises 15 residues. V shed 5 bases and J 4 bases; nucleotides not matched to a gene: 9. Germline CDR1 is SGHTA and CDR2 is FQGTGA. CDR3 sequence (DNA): TGTGCCAGCAGCCCGAACGGGGGGGGAGGAGAGACCCAGTACTTC. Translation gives CASSPNGGGGETQYF. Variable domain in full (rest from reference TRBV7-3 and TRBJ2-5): GAGVSQTPSNKVTEKGKYVELRCDPISGHTALYWYRQSLGQGPEFLIYFQGTGAADDSGLPNDRFFAVRPEGSVSTLKIQRTERGDSAVYLCASSPNGGGGETQYFGPGTRLLVL.

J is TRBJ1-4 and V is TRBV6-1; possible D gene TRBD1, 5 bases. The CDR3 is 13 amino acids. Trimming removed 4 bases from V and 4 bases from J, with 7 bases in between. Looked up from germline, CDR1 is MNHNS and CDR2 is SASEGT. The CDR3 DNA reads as TGTGCCAGCAGTGGACAGCTTAATGAAAAACTGTTTTTT. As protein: CASSGQLNEKLFF.

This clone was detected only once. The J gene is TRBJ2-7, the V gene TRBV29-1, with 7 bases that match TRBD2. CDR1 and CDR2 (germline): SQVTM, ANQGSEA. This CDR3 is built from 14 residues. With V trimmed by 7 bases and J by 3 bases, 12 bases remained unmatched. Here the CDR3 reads CSAGVVSGHYEQYF. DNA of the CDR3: TGCAGCGCCGGCGTGGTTAGCGGGCACTACGAGCAGTACTTC.

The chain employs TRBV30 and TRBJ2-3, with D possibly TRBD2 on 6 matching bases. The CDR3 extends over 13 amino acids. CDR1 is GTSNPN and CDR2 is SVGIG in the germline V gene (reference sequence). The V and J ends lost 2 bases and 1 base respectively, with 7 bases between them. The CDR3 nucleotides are TGTGCCTGGAGTAGGGAGGGCACAGATACGCAGTATTTT. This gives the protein CAWSREGTDTQYF.

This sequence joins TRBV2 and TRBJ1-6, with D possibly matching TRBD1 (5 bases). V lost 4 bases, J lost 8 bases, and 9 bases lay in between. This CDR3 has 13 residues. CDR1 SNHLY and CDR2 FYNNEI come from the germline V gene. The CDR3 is CASSVGLYSPLHF. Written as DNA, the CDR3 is TGTGCCAGCAGTGTGGGGCTTTATTCACCCCTCCACTTT.

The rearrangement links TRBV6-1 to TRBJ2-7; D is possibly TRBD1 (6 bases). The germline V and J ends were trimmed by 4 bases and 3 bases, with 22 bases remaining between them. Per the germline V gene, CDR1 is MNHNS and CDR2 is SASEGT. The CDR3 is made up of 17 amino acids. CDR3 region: CASSATEMGHKVYEQYF. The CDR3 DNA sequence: TGTGCCAGCAGTGCAACTGAGATGGGACATAAAGTCTACGAGCAGTACTTC.

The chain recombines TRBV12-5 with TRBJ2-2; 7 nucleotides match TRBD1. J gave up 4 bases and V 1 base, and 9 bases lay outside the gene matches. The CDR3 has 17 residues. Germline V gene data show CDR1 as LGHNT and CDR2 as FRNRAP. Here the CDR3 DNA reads TGTGCTAGTGGTTTGGCCCCGGGGACAGCCCTCACCGGGGAGCTGTTTTTT. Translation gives CASGLAPGTALTGELFF.

DNA of the CDR3: TGCGCCAGCAGCTCCGGGGGTGGAAACACCATATATTTT. Residues: CASSSGGGNTIYF. The chain has TRBV5-1 and TRBJ1-3; D may be TRBD1 (5 bases). CDR3 length: 13 amino acids. Germline values: CDR1 SGHRS, CDR2 YFSETQ. V was cut by 3 bases and J by 3 bases, with 7 bases left in between.

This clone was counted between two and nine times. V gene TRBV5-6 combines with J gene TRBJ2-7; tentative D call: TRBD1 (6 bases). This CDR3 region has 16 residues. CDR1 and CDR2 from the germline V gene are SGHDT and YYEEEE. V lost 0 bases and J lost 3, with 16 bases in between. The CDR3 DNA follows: TGTGCCAGCAGCTTGGATCCAGAGGGACACATCTACGAGCAGTACTTC. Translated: CASSLDPEGHIYEQYF.

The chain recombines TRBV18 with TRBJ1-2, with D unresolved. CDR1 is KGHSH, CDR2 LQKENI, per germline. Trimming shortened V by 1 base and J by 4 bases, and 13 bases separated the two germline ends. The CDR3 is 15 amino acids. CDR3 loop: CASSPLPAGGYGYTF. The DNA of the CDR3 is TGTGCCAGCTCACCACTCCCGGCAGGAGGCTATGGCTACACCTTC.

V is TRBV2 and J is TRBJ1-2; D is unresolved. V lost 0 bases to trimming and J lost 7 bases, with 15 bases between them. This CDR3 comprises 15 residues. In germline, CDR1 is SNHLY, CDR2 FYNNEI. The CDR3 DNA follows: TGTGCCAGCAGTGAAGCCGGACTCTTTTGGCTTGGCTACACCTTC. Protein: CASSEAGLFWLGYTF.

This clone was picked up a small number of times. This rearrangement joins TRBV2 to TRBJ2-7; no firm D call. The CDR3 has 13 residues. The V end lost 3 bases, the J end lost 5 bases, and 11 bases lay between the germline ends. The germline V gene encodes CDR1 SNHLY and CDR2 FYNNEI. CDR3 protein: CASSENRGHEQYF. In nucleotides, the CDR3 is TGTGCCAGCAGTGAGAACCGCGGCCACGAGCAGTACTTC.

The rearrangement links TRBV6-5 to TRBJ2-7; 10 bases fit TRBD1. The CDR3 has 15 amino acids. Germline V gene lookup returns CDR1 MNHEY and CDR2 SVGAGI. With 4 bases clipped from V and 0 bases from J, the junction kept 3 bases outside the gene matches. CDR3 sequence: CASSSRDRGSYEQYF. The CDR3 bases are TGTGCCAGCAGTTCCCGGGACAGGGGCTCCTACGAGCAGTACTTC.

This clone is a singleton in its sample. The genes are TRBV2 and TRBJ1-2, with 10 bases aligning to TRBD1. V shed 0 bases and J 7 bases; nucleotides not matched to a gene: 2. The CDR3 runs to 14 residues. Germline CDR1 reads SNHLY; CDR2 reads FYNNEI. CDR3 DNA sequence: TGTGCCAGCAGTGAAGCGACAGGGGGCAGTGGCTACACCTTC. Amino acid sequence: CASSEATGGSGYTF.

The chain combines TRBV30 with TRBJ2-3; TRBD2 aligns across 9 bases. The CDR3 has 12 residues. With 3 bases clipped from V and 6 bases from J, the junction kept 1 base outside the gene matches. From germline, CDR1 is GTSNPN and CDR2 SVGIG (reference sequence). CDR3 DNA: TGTGCCTGGAGCGCGGGGGGGGATACGCAGTATTTT. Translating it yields CAWSAGGDTQYF.

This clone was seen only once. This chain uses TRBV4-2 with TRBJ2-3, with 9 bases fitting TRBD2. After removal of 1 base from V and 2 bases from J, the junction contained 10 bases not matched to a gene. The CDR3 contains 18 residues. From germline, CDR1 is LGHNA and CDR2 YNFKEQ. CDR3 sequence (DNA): TGTGCCAGCAGCCAAGCGTCGCAGCGGGGGGCCCTCACAGATACGCAGTATTTT. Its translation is CASSQASQRGALTDTQYF.

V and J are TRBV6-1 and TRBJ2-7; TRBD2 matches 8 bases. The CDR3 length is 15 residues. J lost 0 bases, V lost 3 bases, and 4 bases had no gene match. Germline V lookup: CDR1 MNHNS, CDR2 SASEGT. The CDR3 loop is CASSDPSGGSYEQYF. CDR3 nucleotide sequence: TGTGCCAGCAGTGATCCAAGCGGGGGCTCCTACGAGCAGTACTTC.

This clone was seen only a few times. Here the CDR3 reads CASSFPGNTGELFF. DNA of the CDR3: TGCGCCAGCAGCTTTCCGGGGAACACCGGGGAGCTGTTTTTT. V gene TRBV5-1 combines with J gene TRBJ2-2; no definite D call. The germline gives CDR1 SGHRS, CDR2 YFSETQ. CDR3 length: 14 amino acids. The germline V and J ends were trimmed by 2 bases and 1 base, with 6 bases remaining between them.

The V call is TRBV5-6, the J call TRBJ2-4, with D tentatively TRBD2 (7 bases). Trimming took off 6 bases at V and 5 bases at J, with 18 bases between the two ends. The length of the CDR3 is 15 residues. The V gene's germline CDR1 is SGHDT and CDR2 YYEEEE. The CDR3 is CASTLLGGDENIQYF. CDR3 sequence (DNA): TGTGCCAGCACCCTTCTAGGGGGGGACGAAAACATTCAGTACTTC.

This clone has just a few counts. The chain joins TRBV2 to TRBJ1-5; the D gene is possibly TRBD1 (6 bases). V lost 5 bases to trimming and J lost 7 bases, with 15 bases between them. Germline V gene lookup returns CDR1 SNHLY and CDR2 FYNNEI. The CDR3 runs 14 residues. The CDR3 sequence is CASSSQGRGQPQHF. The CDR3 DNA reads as TGTGCCAGCAGTTCACAGGGAAGGGGACAGCCCCAGCATTTT.

Written as DNA, the CDR3 is TGCGCCAGCAGCTTGGTGCCGACAGGCTCCTACAATGAGCAGTTCTTC. Protein product: CASSLVPTGSYNEQFF. The chain combines TRBV5-1 with TRBJ2-1; TRBD1 is a possible D gene (6 bases). The CDR3 extends over 16 amino acids. CDR1 is SGHRS and CDR2 is YFSETQ in the germline V gene. V was shortened by 0 bases and J by 0 bases, with 10 bases between the two germline ends.

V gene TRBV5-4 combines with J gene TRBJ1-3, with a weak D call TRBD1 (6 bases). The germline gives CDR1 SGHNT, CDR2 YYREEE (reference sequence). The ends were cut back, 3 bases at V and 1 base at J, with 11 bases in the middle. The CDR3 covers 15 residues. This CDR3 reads CASSSQTGSGNTIYF. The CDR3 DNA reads TGTGCCAGCAGCTCGCAGACAGGATCTGGAAACACCATATATTTT.